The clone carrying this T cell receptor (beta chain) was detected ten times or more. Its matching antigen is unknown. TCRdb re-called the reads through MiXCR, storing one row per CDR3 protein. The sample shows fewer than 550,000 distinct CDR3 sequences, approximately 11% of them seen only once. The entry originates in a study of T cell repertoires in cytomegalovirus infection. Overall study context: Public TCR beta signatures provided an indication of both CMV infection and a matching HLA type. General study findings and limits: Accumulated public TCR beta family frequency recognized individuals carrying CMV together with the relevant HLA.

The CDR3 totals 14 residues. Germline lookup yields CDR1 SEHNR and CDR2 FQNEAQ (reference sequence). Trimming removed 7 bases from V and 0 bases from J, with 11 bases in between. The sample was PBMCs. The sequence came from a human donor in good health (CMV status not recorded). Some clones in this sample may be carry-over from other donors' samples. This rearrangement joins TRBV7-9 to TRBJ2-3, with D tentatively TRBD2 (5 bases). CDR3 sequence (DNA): TGTGCCAGCATCCCTCGGACTAGCACAGATACGCAGTATTTT. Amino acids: CASIPRTSTDTQYF.